Below are 2 T cell receptor beta chains sequenced from a single sample in a study of OX40 agonist ivuxolimab in advanced cancers. The data were produced by immunoSEQ multiplex PCR, yet TCRdb's version contains in-frame clones alone and is incomplete. The data contain about 40,000 clones, about 87% of them singletons. The sequenced sample was CD4+ or CD8+ T cells sorted from blood, obtained in a trial of the OX40 agonist ivuxolimab. These receptors were obtained from an adult with an advanced solid tumor such as melanoma, head and neck, liver or kidney cancer.

The chain combines TRBV7-6 with TRBJ2-1; D is unclear. Germline CDR1 is SGHVS and CDR2 is FNYEAQ. V lost 3 bases and J lost 2, with 11 bases in between. The CDR3 is 15 amino acids. CDR3 nucleotide sequence: TGTGCCAGCAGCTTGTCAGACTCGCCCTACAATGAGCAGTTCTTC. As protein: CASSLSDSPYNEQFF.

The chain carries TRBV28 and TRBJ2-7, with 12 positions matching TRBD1. The CDR3 spans 14 residues. The germline V gene encodes CDR1 MDHEN and CDR2 SYDVKM. Losses at the gene ends were 8 bases for V and 6 bases for J; bases not matched to a gene: 8. CDR3 sequence reads: CASGPGQGAREQYF. The CDR3, as DNA: TGTGCCAGCGGACCGGGACAGGGGGCACGCGAGCAGTACTTC.